This is a list of T cell receptor beta chains from one sample in a study of siplizumab effects on memory and regulatory T cells. Assay used: immunoSEQ multiplex PCR; TCRdb lists only in-frame clones, some missing. The sample holds tens of thousands of clones, 90% to 98% seen once. The sequenced sample was naive CD8+ T cells sorted from blood. The receptor set was obtained from a human donor in good health. The CDR3 runs from the conserved cysteine through the conserved F or W. D genes are given only for firm matches. The size of a clone is reported for some rows only, either as once, few or many, or as a class for expanded clones.

j_gene: TRBJ2-3
d_gene: NA
abundance: NA
v_gene: TRBV6-6
CDR3nt: TGTGCCAGCAGTTCCACCCCACTAACCCAGCCGGATACGCAGTATTTT
CDR3aa: CASSSTPLTQPDTQYF

j_gene: TRBJ1-1
d_gene: NA
abundance: NA
v_gene: TRBV19
CDR3nt: TGTGCCAGTAGTATTGGAGGAGCGAACACTGAAGCTTTCTTT
CDR3aa: CASSIGGANTEAFF

j_gene: TRBJ1-4
d_gene: TRBD1
abundance: NA
v_gene: TRBV7-2
CDR3nt: TGTGCCAGCAGCTTAGTGGGAGGACAGGATGAAAAACTGTTTTTT
CDR3aa: CASSLVGGQDEKLFF

j_gene: TRBJ2-1
d_gene: TRBD1
abundance: NA
v_gene: TRBV6-5
CDR3nt: TGTGCCAGCGCCGACCCAGGGGGCCCTTTCGATCCGGTCTTC
CDR3aa: CASADPGGPFDPVF

j_gene: TRBJ2-2
d_gene: TRBD2
abundance: NA
v_gene: TRBV4-1
CDR3nt: TGCGCCAGCAGCCACCCTAGCGGGGGCCCGACCGGGGAGCTGTTTTTT
CDR3aa: CASSHPSGGPTGELFF

j_gene: TRBJ2-2
d_gene: NA
abundance: NA
v_gene: TRBV7-9
CDR3nt: TGTGCCAGCAGCTCCGACCCGAACACCGGGGAGCTGTTTTTT
CDR3aa: CASSSDPNTGELFF

j_gene: TRBJ1-5
d_gene: TRBD1
abundance: NA
v_gene: TRBV19
CDR3nt: TGTGCCAGTAGTATAGGACAGGGGGCAAGGCAGCCCCAGCATTTT
CDR3aa: CASSIGQGARQPQHF

j_gene: TRBJ2-7
d_gene: NA
abundance: NA
v_gene: TRBV6-1
CDR3nt: TGTGCCAGCAAGGCAGGGAACGAGCAGTACTTC
CDR3aa: CASKAGNEQYF

j_gene: TRBJ2-3
d_gene: NA
abundance: NA
v_gene: TRBV13
CDR3nt: TGTGCCAGCAGCTCTAGGGCCTCGCAGGGGACAGATACGCAGTATTTT
CDR3aa: CASSSRASQGTDTQYF

j_gene: TRBJ2-5
d_gene: NA
abundance: NA
v_gene: TRBV9
CDR3nt: TGTGCCAGCAGCGTTTCCGGGGTTGAGACCCAGTACTTC
CDR3aa: CASSVSGVETQYF

j_gene: TRBJ1-6
d_gene: NA
abundance: NA
v_gene: TRBV7-3
CDR3nt: TGTGCCAGCAGCTTAGGTTCGGATTCACCCCTCCACTTT
CDR3aa: CASSLGSDSPLHF

j_gene: TRBJ2-3
d_gene: TRBD2
abundance: NA
v_gene: TRBV9
CDR3nt: TGTGCCAGCAGCGCCGCAGCGGGAGACCTCACAGATACGCAGTATTTT
CDR3aa: CASSAAAGDLTDTQYF

j_gene: TRBJ2-3
d_gene: NA
abundance: NA
v_gene: TRBV7-9
CDR3nt: TGTGCCAGCAGCCCCCCCAGCGGAGGGTACACAGATACGCAGTATTTT
CDR3aa: CASSPPSGGYTDTQYF

j_gene: TRBJ2-2
d_gene: NA
abundance: NA
v_gene: TRBV30
CDR3nt: TGTGCCTGGAGTTCCCTCCTCCCCGGCGCCACCGGGGAGCTGTTTTTT
CDR3aa: CAWSSLLPGATGELFF

j_gene: TRBJ2-3
d_gene: TRBD1
abundance: NA
v_gene: TRBV7-7
CDR3nt: TGTGCCAGCAGCACCGGGACAGGGGGCACAGATACGCAGTATTTT
CDR3aa: CASSTGTGGTDTQYF

j_gene: TRBJ2-2
d_gene: NA
abundance: NA
v_gene: TRBV9
CDR3nt: TGTGCCAGCAGCGTAAACACCGGGGAGCTGTTTTTT
CDR3aa: CASSVNTGELFF

j_gene: TRBJ2-7
d_gene: NA
abundance: NA
v_gene: TRBV14
CDR3nt: TGTGCCAGCAGCCAAGGGTCTTACTACGAGCAGTACTTC
CDR3aa: CASSQGSYYEQYF

j_gene: TRBJ1-2
d_gene: NA
abundance: NA
v_gene: TRBV4-3
CDR3nt: TGCGCCAGCAGCCTTCTCCGGGACCTTACCTTAGGGCTCTATGGCTACACCTTC
CDR3aa: CASSLLRDLTLGLYGYTF

j_gene: TRBJ2-5
d_gene: TRBD1
abundance: NA
v_gene: TRBV7-2
CDR3nt: TGTGCCAGCAGCTTAGTAGAGGGGGCCTTGGAGACCCAGTACTTC
CDR3aa: CASSLVEGALETQYF

j_gene: TRBJ1-2
d_gene: NA
abundance: NA
v_gene: TRBV13
CDR3nt: TGTGCCAGCAGAAGTCCAGGGTATGGCTACACCTTC
CDR3aa: CASRSPGYGYTF

j_gene: TRBJ1-1
d_gene: TRBD1
abundance: NA
v_gene: TRBV6-7
CDR3nt: TGTGCCAGCAGTTACCCTAGGGACAGCGACATGAACACTGAAGCTTTCTTT
CDR3aa: CASSYPRDSDMNTEAFF

j_gene: TRBJ1-1
d_gene: NA
abundance: few
v_gene: TRBV5-1
CDR3nt: TGCGCCAGCGGTGGCACCGGGGAAGCTTTCTTT
CDR3aa: CASGGTGEAFF

j_gene: TRBJ2-7
d_gene: NA
abundance: NA
v_gene: TRBV6-1
CDR3nt: TGTGCCAGCAGTGAAGGTATACAGATCTACGAGCAGTACTTC
CDR3aa: CASSEGIQIYEQYF

j_gene: TRBJ2-5
d_gene: NA
abundance: NA
v_gene: TRBV4-1
CDR3nt: TGCGCCAGCAGCCAAGCTGGCGAGACCCAGTACTTC
CDR3aa: CASSQAGETQYF

j_gene: TRBJ2-7
d_gene: TRBD1
abundance: NA
v_gene: TRBV7-9
CDR3nt: TGTGCCAGCAGCCCCCGGGACAGGGGTTTCGACGAGCAGTACTTC
CDR3aa: CASSPRDRGFDEQYF

j_gene: TRBJ2-1
d_gene: TRBD2
abundance: NA
v_gene: TRBV6-6
CDR3nt: TGTGCCAGCAGTTACTCGATAGCGGGGGGCAATGAGCAGTTCTTC
CDR3aa: CASSYSIAGGNEQFF

j_gene: TRBJ1-3
d_gene: TRBD1
abundance: NA
v_gene: TRBV7-3
CDR3nt: TGTGCCAGCAGCGACCGGGACAGGGGGTCTGGAAACACCATATATTTT
CDR3aa: CASSDRDRGSGNTIYF

j_gene: TRBJ1-2
d_gene: NA
abundance: NA
v_gene: TRBV5-1
CDR3nt: TGCGCCAGCAGCTTGAGCACAGCTAATGGCTACACCTTC
CDR3aa: CASSLSTANGYTF

j_gene: TRBJ2-1
d_gene: NA
abundance: NA
v_gene: TRBV4-1
CDR3nt: TGCGCCAGCAGCCAAGAAGGTGCTGTCTTGGCCTACAATGAGCAGTTCTTC
CDR3aa: CASSQEGAVLAYNEQFF

j_gene: TRBJ2-2
d_gene: NA
abundance: NA
v_gene: TRBV4-1
CDR3nt: TGCGCCAGCAGCTCTTCTGAGAACACCGGGGAGCTGTTTTTT
CDR3aa: CASSSSENTGELFF

j_gene: TRBJ2-1
d_gene: TRBD2
abundance: NA
v_gene: TRBV11-2
CDR3nt: TGTGCCAGCAGCTTATTCCCCCGGGGGGGGGCGTCCAATGAGCAGTTCTTC
CDR3aa: CASSLFPRGGASNEQFF

j_gene: TRBJ1-1
d_gene: NA
abundance: NA
v_gene: TRBV6-5
CDR3nt: TGTGCCAGCAACGTAGGACCGAACACTGAAGCTTTCTTT
CDR3aa: CASNVGPNTEAFF

j_gene: TRBJ2-3
d_gene: NA
abundance: NA
v_gene: TRBV28
CDR3nt: TGTGCCAGCAGTTTCTGGGGACAACCCACAGATACGCAGTATTTT
CDR3aa: CASSFWGQPTDTQYF

j_gene: TRBJ2-5
d_gene: TRBD2
abundance: NA
v_gene: TRBV13
CDR3nt: TGTGCCAGCAGCGCGGGACTAGCGGGGCTCGGAGAGACCCAGTACTTC
CDR3aa: CASSAGLAGLGETQYF

j_gene: TRBJ1-2
d_gene: NA
abundance: NA
v_gene: TRBV30
CDR3nt: TGTGCCTGGCAAAGCCGGGACGGGGCTATGGGCTACACCTTC
CDR3aa: CAWQSRDGAMGYTF

j_gene: TRBJ2-5
d_gene: NA
abundance: NA
v_gene: TRBV4-1
CDR3nt: TGCGCCAGCAGCCAAGGACTCGGCGAGACCCAGTACTTC
CDR3aa: CASSQGLGETQYF

j_gene: TRBJ1-1
d_gene: NA
abundance: NA
v_gene: TRBV7-3
CDR3nt: TGTGCCAGCAGCGATACAGGGTCTACTGAAGCTTTCTTT
CDR3aa: CASSDTGSTEAFF

j_gene: TRBJ2-3
d_gene: NA
abundance: NA
v_gene: TRBV19
CDR3nt: TGTGCCAGTAGTACGGGTGGGGGGGCCGCAGCAGATACGCAGTATTTT
CDR3aa: CASSTGGGAAADTQYF

j_gene: TRBJ1-1
d_gene: TRBD1
abundance: few
v_gene: TRBV29-1
CDR3nt: TGCAGCCTAAACTCACAGGGGATGAACACTGAAGCTTTCTTT
CDR3aa: CSLNSQGMNTEAFF

j_gene: TRBJ2-7
d_gene: TRBD2
abundance: NA
v_gene: TRBV4-1
CDR3nt: TGCGCCAGCAGCCAAAGTCCGGGGGGTTCCTACGAGCAGTACTTC
CDR3aa: CASSQSPGGSYEQYF

j_gene: TRBJ2-1
d_gene: TRBD2
abundance: NA
v_gene: TRBV4-3
CDR3nt: TGCGCCAGCAGCCAAGAATGGCTAGCGGGGCCCTACAATGAGCAGTTCTTC
CDR3aa: CASSQEWLAGPYNEQFF